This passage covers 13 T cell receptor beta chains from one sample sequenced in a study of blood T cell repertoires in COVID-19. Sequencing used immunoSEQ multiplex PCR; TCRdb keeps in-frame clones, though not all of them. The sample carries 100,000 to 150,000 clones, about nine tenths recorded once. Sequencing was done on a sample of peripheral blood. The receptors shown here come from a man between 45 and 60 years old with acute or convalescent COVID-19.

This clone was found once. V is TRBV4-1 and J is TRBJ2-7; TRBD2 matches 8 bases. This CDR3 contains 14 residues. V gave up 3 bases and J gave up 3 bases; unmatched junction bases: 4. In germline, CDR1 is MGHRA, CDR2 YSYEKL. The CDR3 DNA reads TGCGCCAGCAGCCACCCCGGGACTAGCTACGAGCAGTACTTC. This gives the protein CASSHPGTSYEQYF.

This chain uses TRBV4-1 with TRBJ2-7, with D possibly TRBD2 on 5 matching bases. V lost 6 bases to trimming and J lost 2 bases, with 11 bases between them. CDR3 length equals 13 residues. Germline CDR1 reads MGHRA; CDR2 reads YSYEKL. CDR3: CASSLREAYEQYF. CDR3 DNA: TGCGCCAGCAGTCTCCGGGAAGCCTACGAGCAGTACTTC.

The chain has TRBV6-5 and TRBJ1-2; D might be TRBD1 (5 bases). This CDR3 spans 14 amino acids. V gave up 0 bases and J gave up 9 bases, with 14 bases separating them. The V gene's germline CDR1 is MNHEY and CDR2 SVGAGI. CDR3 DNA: TGTGCCAGCAGTTACTCCTGGCAGGGTACGAGCTACACCTTC. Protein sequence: CASSYSWQGTSYTF.

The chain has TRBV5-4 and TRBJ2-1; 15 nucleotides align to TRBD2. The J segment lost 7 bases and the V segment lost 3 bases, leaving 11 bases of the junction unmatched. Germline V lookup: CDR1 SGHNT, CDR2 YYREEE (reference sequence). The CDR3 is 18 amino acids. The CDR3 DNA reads TGTGCCAGCAGCTCTCGGACTAGCGGGGGGGCCTTATGGAATGAGCAGTTCTTC. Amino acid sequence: CASSSRTSGGALWNEQFF.

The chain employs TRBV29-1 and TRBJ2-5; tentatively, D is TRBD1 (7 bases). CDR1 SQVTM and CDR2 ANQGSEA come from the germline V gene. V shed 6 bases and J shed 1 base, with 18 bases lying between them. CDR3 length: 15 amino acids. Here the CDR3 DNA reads TGCAGCGTCGGAGGGGGCGCGTCCGCCCAAGAGACCCAGTACTTC. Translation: CSVGGGASAQETQYF. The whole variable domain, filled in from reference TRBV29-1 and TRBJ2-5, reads SAVISQKPSRDICQRGTSLTIQCQVDSQVTMMFWYRQQPGQSLTLIATANQGSEATYESGFVIDKFPISRPNLTFSTLTVSNMSPEDSSIYLCSVGGGASAQETQYFGPGTRLLVL.

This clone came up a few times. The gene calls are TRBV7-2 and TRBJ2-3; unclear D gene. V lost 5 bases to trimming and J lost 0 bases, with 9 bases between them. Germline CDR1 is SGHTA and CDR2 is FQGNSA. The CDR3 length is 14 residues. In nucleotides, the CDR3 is TGTGCCAGCAGCCTATCAAGAAGCACAGATACGCAGTATTTT. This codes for CASSLSRSTDTQYF.

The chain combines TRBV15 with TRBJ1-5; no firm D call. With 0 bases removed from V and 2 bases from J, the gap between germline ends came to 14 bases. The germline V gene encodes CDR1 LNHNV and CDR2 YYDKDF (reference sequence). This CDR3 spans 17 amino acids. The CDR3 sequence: CATSRDWAGKRNQPQHF. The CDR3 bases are TGTGCCACCAGCAGAGATTGGGCAGGAAAACGCAATCAGCCCCAGCATTTT.

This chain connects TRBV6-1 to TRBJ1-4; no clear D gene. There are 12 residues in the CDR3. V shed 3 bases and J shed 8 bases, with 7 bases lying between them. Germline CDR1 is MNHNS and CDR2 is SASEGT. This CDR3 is CASSEWREKLFF. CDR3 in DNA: TGTGCCAGCAGTGAGTGGAGGGAAAAACTGTTTTTT.

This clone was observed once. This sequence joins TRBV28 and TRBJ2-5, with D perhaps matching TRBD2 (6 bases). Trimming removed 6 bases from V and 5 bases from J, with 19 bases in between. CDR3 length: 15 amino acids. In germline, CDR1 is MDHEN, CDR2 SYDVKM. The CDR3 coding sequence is TGTGCCAGCAGGGGGGACTTATCGGGTCGGGAGACCCAGTACTTC. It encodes CASRGDLSGRETQYF.

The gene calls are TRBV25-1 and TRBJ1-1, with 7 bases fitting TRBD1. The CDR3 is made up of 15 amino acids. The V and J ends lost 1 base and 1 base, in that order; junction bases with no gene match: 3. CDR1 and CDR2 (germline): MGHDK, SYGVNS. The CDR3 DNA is TGTGCCAGCAGTGAATCCCGGACAGGGAACACTGAAGCTTTCTTT. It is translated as CASSESRTGNTEAFF.

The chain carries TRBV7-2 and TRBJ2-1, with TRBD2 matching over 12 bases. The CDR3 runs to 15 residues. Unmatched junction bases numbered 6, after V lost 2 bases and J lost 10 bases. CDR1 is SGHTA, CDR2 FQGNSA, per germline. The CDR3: CASSLRLAGEPEQFF. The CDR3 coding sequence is TGTGCCAGCAGCTTACGACTAGCGGGGGAGCCAGAGCAGTTCTTC.

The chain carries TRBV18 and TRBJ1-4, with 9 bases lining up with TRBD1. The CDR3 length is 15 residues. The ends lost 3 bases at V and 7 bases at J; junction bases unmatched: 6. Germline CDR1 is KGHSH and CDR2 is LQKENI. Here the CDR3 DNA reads TGTGCCAGCTCACCGGAACAGGGGGCTGGTGAAAAACTGTTTTTT. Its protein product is CASSPEQGAGEKLFF. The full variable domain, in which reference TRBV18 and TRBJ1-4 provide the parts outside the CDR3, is NAGVMQNPRHLVRRRGQEARLRCSPMKGHSHVYWYRQLPEEGLKFMVYLQKENIIDESGMPKERFSAEFPKEGPSILRIQQVVRGDSAAYFCASSPEQGAGEKLFFGSGTQLSVL.

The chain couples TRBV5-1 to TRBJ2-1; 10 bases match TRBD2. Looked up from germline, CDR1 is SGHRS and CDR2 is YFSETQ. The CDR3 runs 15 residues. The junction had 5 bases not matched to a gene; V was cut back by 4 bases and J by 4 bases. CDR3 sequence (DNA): TGCGCCAGCAGCGCTAGCGGGGGACTTTACAATGAGCAGTTCTTC. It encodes CASSASGGLYNEQFF.